This TCR beta chain emerged from a study of sequential checkpoint blockade in melanoma. Study information: TCRβ was sequenced from DNA of under 100 pretreatment tumors.

Libraries were prepared by immunoSEQ multiplex PCR; TCRdb keeps only in-frame clonotypes and omits some of them. The sample has around 4,000 clones, 15% to 20% seen once; the top ten hold 20% to 25%. Trimming took 0 bases from V and 3 from J; bases not matched to a gene: 3. The germline CDR1 and CDR2 sequences are SGHRS and YFSETQ. This CDR3 region has 15 residues. As to treatment: randomized to nivolumab then ipilimumab (arm A) or the reverse (arm B). This clonotype was obtained from a human patient with melanoma. Some clones in this sample may be carry-over from other donors' samples. The sample in question was tumor tissue (inferred from file names), obtained from a patient given nivolumab and ipilimumab in sequence. V is TRBV5-1 and J is TRBJ1-1; 9 nucleotides match TRBD1. In DNA, the CDR3 is TGCGCCAGCAGCTTGGAGGGACAGGGATACACTGAAGCTTTCTTT. This codes for CASSLEGQGYTEAFF. Full variable domain (remainder filled in from reference TRBV5-1 and TRBJ1-1): KAGVTQTPRYLIKTRGQQVTLSCSPISGHRSVSWYQQTPGQGLQFLFEYFSETQRNKGNFPGRFSGRQFSNSRSEMNVSTLELGDSALYLCASSLEGQGYTEAFFGQGTRLTVV.